This TCR beta chain comes out of a study of cytotoxic CD8 clonotypes in ibrutinib-treated CLL. The wider study: Partial response occurred in roughly 25 patients and complete response in 2; at median approximately 71 months, around 14 remained remitted and about twelve progressed. The study's findings and limits: Public clonotypes were seen rarely and were contracted or stable on treatment. Clonality measured at baseline exceeded age-matched healthy donors, tracking circulating CD8+ T-cell counts.

The method was immunoSEQ multiplex PCR; TCRdb's version includes in-frame clones alone and lacks a portion of them. The top ten clones hold 7.6% of a sample with over 130,000 clones, about 84% of them seen once. Germline trimming cut 4 bases from V and 4 bases from J; bases unmatched to any gene: 8. The CDR3 runs 14 residues. In germline, CDR1 is SQVTM, CDR2 ANQGSEA. Details on this clone: Its antigen is still unknown.

The clonotype was recovered from a human donor with chronic lymphocytic leukemia. The sequencing used PBMCs, collected after 36 months of ibrutinib treatment. V and J are TRBV29-1 and TRBJ2-3; TRBD1 aligns across 7 bases. The DNA for the CDR3 is TGCAGCGTTGTGGCCAGGGGGTTTTCAGATACGCAGTATTTT. It encodes CSVVARGFSDTQYF.